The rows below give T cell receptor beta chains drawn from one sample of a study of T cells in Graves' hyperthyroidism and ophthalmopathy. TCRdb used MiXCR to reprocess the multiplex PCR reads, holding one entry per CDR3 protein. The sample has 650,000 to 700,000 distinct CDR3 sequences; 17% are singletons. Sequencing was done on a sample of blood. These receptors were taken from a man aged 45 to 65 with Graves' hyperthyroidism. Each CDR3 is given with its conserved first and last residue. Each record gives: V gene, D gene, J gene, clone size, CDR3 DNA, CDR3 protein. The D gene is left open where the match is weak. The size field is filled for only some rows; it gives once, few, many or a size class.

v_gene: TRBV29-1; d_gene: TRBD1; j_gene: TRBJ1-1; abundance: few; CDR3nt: TGCAGCGTTGACCATACAGGGGGGGATATCACTGAAGCTTTCTTT; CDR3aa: CSVDHTGGDITEAFF
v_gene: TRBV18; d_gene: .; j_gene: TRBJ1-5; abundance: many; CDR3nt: TGTGCCAGCTCACCGGCAACGGGGCACAGACTTTTTCGGCCCCAGCATTTT; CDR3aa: CASSPATGHRLFRPQHF
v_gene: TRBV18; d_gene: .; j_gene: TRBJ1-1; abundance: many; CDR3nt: TGTGCCAGCTCACCGTACGCCACGGGACAAAACACTGAAGCTTTCTTT; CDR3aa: CASSPYATGQNTEAFF
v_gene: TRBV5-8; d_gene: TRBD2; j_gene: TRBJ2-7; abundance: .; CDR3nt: TGTGCCAGCAATACTGGACTAGCGGGTAAGACCGAGCAGTACTTC; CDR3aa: CASNTGLAGKTEQYF
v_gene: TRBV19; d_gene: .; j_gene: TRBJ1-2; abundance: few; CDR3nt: TGTGCCACCTATACCCAGGACGTCCATGGCTACACCTTC; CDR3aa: CATYTQDVHGYTF
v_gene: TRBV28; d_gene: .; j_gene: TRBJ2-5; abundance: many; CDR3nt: TGTGCCAGCAGTTTATTCGGTCTATCCCAAGAGACCCAGTACTTC; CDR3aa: CASSLFGLSQETQYF
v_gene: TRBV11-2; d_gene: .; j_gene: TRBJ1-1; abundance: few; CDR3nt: TGTGCCAGCGCAAGGGGAGGCACTGAAGCTTTCTTT; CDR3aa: CASARGGTEAFF
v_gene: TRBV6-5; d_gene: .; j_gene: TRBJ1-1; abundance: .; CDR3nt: TGTGCCAGCAGTTACGGACCGGCGGGCACTGAAGCTTTCTTT; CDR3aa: CASSYGPAGTEAFF
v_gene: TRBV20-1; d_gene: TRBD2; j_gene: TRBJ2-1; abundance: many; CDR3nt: TGCAGTGCTAGAGAGAGCGGGAGGGCCGCTGAGCAGTTCTTC; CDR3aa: CSARESGRAAEQFF
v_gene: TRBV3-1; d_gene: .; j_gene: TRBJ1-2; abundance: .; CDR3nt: TGTGCCAGCAGCCAAGCGGTTTTAAACTATGGCTACACCTTC; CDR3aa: CASSQAVLNYGYTF
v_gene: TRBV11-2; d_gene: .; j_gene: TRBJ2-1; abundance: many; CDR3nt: TGTGCCAGCAGCATACTAGAGCGCAATGAGCAGTTCTTC; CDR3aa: CASSILERNEQFF
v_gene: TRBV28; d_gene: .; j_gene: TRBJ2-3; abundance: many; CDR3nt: TGTGCCAGCAGTTTCGCGACGGCTCAGGGAGATACGCAGTATTTT; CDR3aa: CASSFATAQGDTQYF
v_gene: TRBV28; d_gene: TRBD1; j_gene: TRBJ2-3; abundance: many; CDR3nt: TGTGCCAGCAGTTTGACAGGGGGCGCGGGGGAGTCCCTTACAGATACGCAGTATTTT; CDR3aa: CASSLTGGAGESLTDTQYF
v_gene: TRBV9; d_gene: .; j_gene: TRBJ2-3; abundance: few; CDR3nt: TGTGCCAGCAGCGTAGAGGAATTAATAATCACAGATACGCAGTATTTT; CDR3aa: CASSVEELIITDTQYF
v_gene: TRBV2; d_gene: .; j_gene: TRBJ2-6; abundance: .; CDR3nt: TGTGCCAGCAGTGAAGTGATAGGCGCTGGGGCCAACGTCCTGACTTTC; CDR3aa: CASSEVIGAGANVLTF
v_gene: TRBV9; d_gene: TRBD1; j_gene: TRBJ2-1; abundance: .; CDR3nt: TGTGCCAGCAGCCCGGACAGGGGGCATGTTGAAGAGCAGTTCTTC; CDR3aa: CASSPDRGHVEEQFF
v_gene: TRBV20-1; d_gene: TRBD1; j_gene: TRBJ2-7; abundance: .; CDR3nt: TGCAGTGCGCCAGGACAGGGGCGCTACGAGCAGTACTTC; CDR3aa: CSAPGQGRYEQYF
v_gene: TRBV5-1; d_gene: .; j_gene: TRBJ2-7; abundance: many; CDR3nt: TGCGCCAGCAGCTACGGATCCTACGAGCAGTACTTC; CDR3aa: CASSYGSYEQYF
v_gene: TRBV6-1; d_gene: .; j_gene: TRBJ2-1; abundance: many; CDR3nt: TGTGCCAGCAGTGGGGTCGGCCCAGTCTGCTACAATGAGCAGTTCTTC; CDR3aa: CASSGVGPVCYNEQFF
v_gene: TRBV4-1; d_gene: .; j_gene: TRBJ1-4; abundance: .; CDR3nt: TGCGCCAGCAGCCAAGAAGGGGACCAGAGGAATGAAAAACTGTTTTTT; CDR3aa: CASSQEGDQRNEKLFF
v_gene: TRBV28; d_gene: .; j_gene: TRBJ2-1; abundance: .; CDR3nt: TGTGCCAGCAGTGTACAGGTCCCATCCAATGAGCAGTTCTTC; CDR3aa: CASSVQVPSNEQFF
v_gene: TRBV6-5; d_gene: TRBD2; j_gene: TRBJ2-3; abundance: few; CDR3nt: TGTGCCAGCAGTTCTACGACGACTAGCAGCTATACGCAGTATTTT; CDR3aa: CASSSTTTSSYTQYF
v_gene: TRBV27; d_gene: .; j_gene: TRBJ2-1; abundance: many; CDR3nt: TGTGCCAGCAGTTTACTGACAGGCTATTCCTACAATGAGCAGTTCTTC; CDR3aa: CASSLLTGYSYNEQFF
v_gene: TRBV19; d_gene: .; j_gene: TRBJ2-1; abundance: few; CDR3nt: TGTGCCAGTAGTATAGCCAGGTACTACAATGAGCAGTTCTTC; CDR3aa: CASSIARYYNEQFF
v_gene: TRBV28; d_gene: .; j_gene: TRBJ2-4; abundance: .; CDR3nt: TGTGCCAGCAGTTTAACATGGCGGCAGGCTGTAGCCAAAAACATTCAGTACTTC; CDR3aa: CASSLTWRQAVAKNIQYF